This T cell receptor beta chain was observed in a study of cytomegalovirus exposure and HLA in healthy donors. Primers: 60 Vbeta forward and 13 Jbeta reverse. Libraries were prepared by immunoSEQ multiplex PCR; TCRdb keeps only in-frame clonotypes and omits some of them. The data hold about 120,000 clones, with about 80% observed a single time. This CDR3 comprises 15 residues. The germline V gene has CDR1 MNHNS and CDR2 SASEGT. Trimming took off 6 bases at V and 0 bases at J, with 14 bases between the two ends. The receptor was derived from a man between 18 and 29 years old in good health and CMV-seronegative. The material sequenced was PBMCs. The chain is built from TRBV6-1 and TRBJ1-1, with D hard to call. As DNA, the CDR3 is TGTGCCAGCAGCCTTACTATAATTATGAACACTGAAGCTTTCTTT. Protein: CASSLTIIMNTEAFF.